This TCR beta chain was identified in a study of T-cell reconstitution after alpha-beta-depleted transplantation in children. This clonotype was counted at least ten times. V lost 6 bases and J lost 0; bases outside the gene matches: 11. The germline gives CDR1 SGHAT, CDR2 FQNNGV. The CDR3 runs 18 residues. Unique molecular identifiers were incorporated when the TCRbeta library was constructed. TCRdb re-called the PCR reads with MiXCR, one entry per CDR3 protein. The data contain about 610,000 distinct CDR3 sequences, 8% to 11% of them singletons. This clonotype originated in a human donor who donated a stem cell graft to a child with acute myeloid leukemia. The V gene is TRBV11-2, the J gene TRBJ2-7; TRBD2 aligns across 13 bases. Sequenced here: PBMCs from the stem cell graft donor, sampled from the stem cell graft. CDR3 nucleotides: TGTGCCAGCAGGCCTACTAGCGGGAGGGCCCAAGGCTCCTACGAGCAGTACTTC. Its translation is CASRPTSGRAQGSYEQYF. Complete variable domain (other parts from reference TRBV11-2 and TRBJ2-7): EAGVAQSPRYKIIEKRQSVAFWCNPISGHATLYWYQQILGQGPKLLIQFQNNGVVDDSQLPKDRFSAERLKGVDSTLKIQPAKLEDSAVYLCASRPTSGRAQGSYEQYFGPGTRLTVT.